One TCR beta chain is described in this entry. What it recognizes is unknown. This entry is derived from a study of cytomegalovirus exposure and HLA in healthy donors. Points from the study as a whole: Later on, analysis showed that most CMV-associated TCR beta chains appeared to be HLA-restricted.

The ends were cut back, 3 bases at V and 2 bases at J, with 10 bases in the middle. Germline CDR1 is GTSNPN and CDR2 is SVGIG (reference sequence). The CDR3 spans 13 residues. Amplification used 60 Vbeta primers and 13 Jbeta primers. Repertoires were generated with immunoSEQ multiplex PCR, while TCRdb's copy carries only in-frame clones and drops some. The sample is made up of over 30,000 clones, and the top ten hold under 4.5% of it. The V and J genes are TRBV30 and TRBJ1-2; D possibly corresponds to TRBD1 (6 bases). This clonotype was sampled from a man in his forties in good health and CMV-seronegative. Sequencing was performed on PBMCs. The DNA for the CDR3 is TGTGCCTGGAGGCCAACAGGGAACTATGGCTACACCTTC. This gives the protein CAWRPTGNYGYTF.